Here is one T cell receptor (beta chain) with its context. How the authors handled the data: From reference gene primer amplification, estimates of nucleated cell counts were derived. Only in-frame clones appear in the TCRdb table, and some are missing; sequencing was by immunoSEQ multiplex PCR. Clone size and V and J calls were adopted from that table, with D and trimming inferred from the DNA. The table records about 200,000 clones, 75% to 85% of them present only once. The sample comes from a study of blood T cell repertoires in COVID-19. Study summary: The United States, Italy and Spain were the sources of the acute and convalescent COVID-19 samples. PBMCs, B-cell-depleted T cells, or T cells were the source of the cDNA or gDNA that made up the material.

V was cut by 0 bases and J by 8 bases, with 8 bases left in between. CDR1 is SGHRS, CDR2 YFSETQ, per germline. This CDR3 is built from 12 residues. The origin of this receptor is a man in his 60s with acute or convalescent COVID-19. Sequencing was performed on peripheral blood. The chain employs TRBV5-1 and TRBJ1-2, with D possibly matching TRBD1 (6 bases). CDR3 sequence: CASSLAGEGYTF. The CDR3 DNA sequence: TGCGCCAGCAGCTTGGCAGGGGAAGGCTACACCTTC.